This T cell receptor beta chain was captured in a study of beta chain features in type 1 diabetes. What was sequenced were expressed TCRB transcripts, since all of the isolated RNA had been reverse transcribed. Measured with immunoSEQ multiplex PCR; TCRdb has only the in-frame clones, and not every one. The repertoire includes tens of thousands of clones, 25% to 35% of them detected once, and about 0.48% sits in the top ten. This CDR3 region has 14 residues. Trimming at V came to 3 bases and at J to 6 bases, leaving 6 bases not matched to a gene. CDR1 is SGHVS and CDR2 is FQNEAQ in the germline V gene.

Sequencing was performed on stem cell memory CD4+ T cells from blood. This clonotype was obtained from a woman between 18 and 29 years old in good health. V and J are TRBV7-8 and TRBJ2-7; 9 bases match TRBD1. CDR3 bases: TGTGCCAGCAGCTTCTATACGGACAGGGGCGAGCAGTACTTC. This codes for CASSFYTDRGEQYF.